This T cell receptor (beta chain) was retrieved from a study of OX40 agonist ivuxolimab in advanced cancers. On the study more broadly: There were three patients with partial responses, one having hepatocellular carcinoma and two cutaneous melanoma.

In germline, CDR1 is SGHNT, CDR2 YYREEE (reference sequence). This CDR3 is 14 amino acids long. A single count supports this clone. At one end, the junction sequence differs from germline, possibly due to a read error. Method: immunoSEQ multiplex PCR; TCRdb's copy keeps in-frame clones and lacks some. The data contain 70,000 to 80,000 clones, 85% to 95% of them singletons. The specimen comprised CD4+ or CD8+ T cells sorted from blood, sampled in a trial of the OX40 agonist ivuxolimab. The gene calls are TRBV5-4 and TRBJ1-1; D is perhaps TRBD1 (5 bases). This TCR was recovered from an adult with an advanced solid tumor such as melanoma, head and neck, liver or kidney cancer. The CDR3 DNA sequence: TGTGCCAGCAACTTGTATGCTGGGGGGACTGAAGCTTTCTTT. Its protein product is CASNLYAGGTEAFF.